The 2 T cell receptor beta chains given below trace back to one sample, sequenced in a study of blood T cell repertoires in COVID-19 (dated by TCRdb to the early 2020s). Libraries were made using the immunoSEQ multiplex PCR assay. Held by TCRdb, this immuneACCESS table contains in-frame sequences only and omits some clones. Under half of the omission traces to an unresolved V gene where checked; the cause of the rest is unknown. This sample is represented by tens of thousands of clones; 88% of them were singletons. Approximately 4.8% of the sample is in the top ten clones. The sample taken for sequencing was peripheral blood. Receptors originate from a human donor in a cohort sampled during active COVID-19.

The chain recombines TRBV6-5 with TRBJ2-2, with no clear D. The germline gives CDR1 MNHEY, CDR2 SVGAGI. The CDR3 has 14 residues. With 2 bases removed from V and 2 bases from J, the gap between germline ends came to 6 bases. CDR3 residues: CASSYQRNTGELFF. The CDR3 nucleotides read TGTGCCAGCAGTTACCAGCGAAACACCGGGGAGCTGTTTTTT.

The chain carries TRBV6-5 and TRBJ2-3; D might be TRBD2 (5 bases). The CDR3 has 14 amino acids. Trimming left V 2 bases short and J 2 bases short, with 8 bases between. Germline CDR1 reads MNHEY; CDR2 reads SVGAGI. In DNA, the CDR3 is TGTGCCAGCAGTTACAAGCGGACCACAGATACGCAGTATTTT. Amino acid sequence: CASSYKRTTDTQYF.